This T cell receptor (beta chain) was identified during a study of blood T cell repertoires in COVID-19. In the study overall: Collection of acute and convalescent COVID-19 samples took place in the United States, Italy and Spain. Sample material is recorded as cDNA or gDNA derived from T cells, B-cell-depleted T cells, or PBMCs.

Authors' methods: Nucleated cell counts were estimated from reference gene primer amplification. Here immunoSEQ multiplex PCR was the method, and the copy in TCRdb shows in-frame clones only, minus some. Clone size and the V and J calls come from that table; the DNA yielded D and trimming. The data show over 45,000 clones, with 80% to 90% seen just once and over 5% held by the top ten. Sequencing was done on a sample of peripheral blood. The clonotype originates from a man between 45 and 60 years old with active COVID-19.

The CDR3, as DNA: TGCGCCAGCAGCCGTAGTCAGGAAGGTGAGCAGTTCTTC. It is translated as CASSRSQEGEQFF. This chain uses TRBV10-1 with TRBJ2-1, with D uncertain. Per germline, CDR1 WNHNN and CDR2 SYGVQD (reference sequence). CDR3 length equals 13 residues. The V end was cut by 6 bases, the J end by 9 bases, with 15 bases between.